Listed here are 10 T cell receptor beta chains from one sample, sequenced in a study of blood T cell repertoires in COVID-19. Assay: immunoSEQ multiplex PCR; the TCRdb copy retains only in-frame clones and omits some. The table lists roughly 200,000 clones, less than 90% of them singletons, with more than 4% in the top ten. The sequencing input was PBMCs or T cells enriched from blood (not recorded which). The source is a woman aged 25 to 39 who had been exposed to COVID-19.

V usage is TRBV19 and J usage is TRBJ1-2, with 7 nucleotides matching TRBD1. The CDR3 runs 14 residues. Trimming took 8 bases from V and 2 from J; bases not matched to a gene: 8. Germline lookup yields CDR1 LNHDA and CDR2 SQIVND (reference sequence). This CDR3 is CASRRGDGNYGYTF. CDR3 DNA sequence: TGTGCCAGTCGCAGGGGGGACGGCAACTATGGCTACACCTTC.

The chain couples TRBV20-1 to TRBJ2-2; 8 positions match TRBD2. This CDR3 has 15 amino acids. The germline V gene encodes CDR1 DFQATT and CDR2 SNEGSKA (reference sequence). V was clipped by 3 bases and J by 4 bases; unmatched bases: 7. Here the CDR3 DNA reads TGCAGTGCTAGTCCGGGGGGGCTGAGCACCGGGGAGCTGTTTTTT. This sequence encodes CSASPGGLSTGELFF.

The J gene is TRBJ1-4, the V gene TRBV19; D is possibly TRBD1 (5 bases). In germline, CDR1 is LNHDA, CDR2 SQIVND (reference sequence). Trimming shortened V by 6 bases and J by 5 bases, and 13 bases separated the two germline ends. The CDR3 sequence is 14 residues long. CDR3 residues: CASRGQAINEKLFF. The DNA of the CDR3 is TGTGCCAGTAGGGGGCAGGCCATAAATGAAAAACTGTTTTTT.

The chain employs TRBV19 and TRBJ2-7; D possibly corresponds to TRBD2 (5 bases). Germline CDR1 and CDR2: LNHDA and SQIVND (reference sequence). Trimming pared 5 bases from V and 5 bases from J, leaving 16 bases between. This CDR3 comprises 14 residues. CDR3 in DNA: TGTGCCAGTAGTCCGACGGGGTCCCGGAACGAGCAGTACTTC. Encoded protein: CASSPTGSRNEQYF.

This rearrangement joins TRBV4-1 to TRBJ1-2, with D unresolved. The germline V gene has CDR1 MGHRA and CDR2 YSYEKL. This CDR3 is built from 15 residues. The germline V and J ends were trimmed by 0 bases and 5 bases, with 13 bases remaining between them. The CDR3 protein is CASSQDVARPYGYTF. The CDR3 DNA reads TGCGCCAGCAGCCAAGACGTCGCCAGGCCATATGGCTACACCTTC.

The J gene is TRBJ1-2, the V gene TRBV6-5; TRBD1 might be the D (5 bases). CDR1 is MNHEY, CDR2 SVGAGI, per germline. V was trimmed by 0 bases and J by 3 bases, leaving 11 bases between them. This CDR3 has 15 amino acids. CDR3 sequence (DNA): TGTGCCAGCAGTTACTCACTCGGGGGGGACTATGGCTACACCTTC. Protein: CASSYSLGGDYGYTF.

J is TRBJ1-1 and V is TRBV19; the match to TRBD1 covers 7 bases. CDR3 length equals 14 residues. Germline values: CDR1 LNHDA, CDR2 SQIVND (reference sequence). Trimming at V came to 7 bases and at J to 5 bases, leaving 10 bases not matched to a gene. The CDR3 DNA sequence: TGTGCCAGTAACGCCAGGGGGTCATTAACTGAAGCTTTCTTT. Encoded protein: CASNARGSLTEAFF.

This chain joins TRBV7-3 and TRBJ1-1; TRBD1 is a possible D gene (5 bases). The CDR3 runs 13 residues. V was clipped by 5 bases and J by 1 base, with 8 bases between them. Germline CDR1 reads SGHTA; CDR2 reads FQGTGA. CDR3 in DNA: TGTGCCAGCAGCACTCAGGGGAACACTGAAGCTTTCTTT. As protein: CASSTQGNTEAFF.

This clone appeared a single time. The chain carries TRBV30 and TRBJ2-3; D unresolved. The CDR3 spans 14 residues. CDR1 GTSNPN and CDR2 SVGIG come from the germline V gene (reference sequence). The germline V and J ends were trimmed by 3 bases and 1 base, with 11 bases remaining between them. The CDR3 sequence is CAWSEAWGTDTQYF. CDR3 sequence (DNA): TGTGCCTGGAGCGAGGCTTGGGGCACAGATACGCAGTATTTT.

The J gene is TRBJ1-2, the V gene TRBV5-4, with D perhaps matching TRBD1 (6 bases). The CDR3 consists of 17 residues. Germline-derived CDR1 and CDR2 are SGHNT and YYREEE (reference sequence). The V gene lost 4 bases and the J gene lost 0 bases, with 19 bases spanning the gap. The chain's CDR3 is CASSGIEGDKANYGYTF. The CDR3 DNA reads as TGTGCCAGCAGCGGGATTGAGGGGGATAAAGCTAACTATGGCTACACCTTC.